These 23 T cell receptor beta chains were sequenced from one sample in a study of T-cell memory formation after mild COVID-19. TCRdb passed the 5' RACE reads through MiXCR, listing each CDR3 protein once. The profile shows 280,000 or so distinct CDR3 sequences, 15% to 20% of them singletons. Sequencing input: PBMCs or a T cell subset sorted from them (not recorded which). The source is a young man who had mild COVID-19 (a few samples of this study predate the infection). Cell type and time point are not known.

CDR3 bases: TGCAGTGCTGGGACAGGGTTGGACCAAGAGACCCAGTACTTC. Translating gives CSAGTGLDQETQYF. This chain uses TRBV20-1 with TRBJ2-5; 9 bases agree with TRBD1. This CDR3 has 14 amino acids. In germline, CDR1 is DFQATT, CDR2 SNEGSKA (reference sequence). Unmatched junction bases numbered 4, after V lost 5 bases and J lost 0 bases.

V and J are TRBV6-2 or TRBV6-3 and TRBJ2-3, with D maybe TRBD1 (5 bases). The CDR3 consists of 15 residues. CDR1 and CDR2 from the germline V gene are MNHEY and SVGEGT. Between the trimmed V and J ends, which lost 2 bases and 8 bases, there was a span of 17 bases. CDR3 coding DNA: TGTGCCAGCAGTTACGGCTATAGGGGAAGTGCTACGCAGTATTTT. This translates into CASSYGYRGSATQYF.

V gene TRBV6-5 combines with J gene TRBJ2-7; D is unclear. The CDR3 is 13 residues long. Germline assignment: CDR1 MNHEY and CDR2 SVGAGI. V gave up 2 bases and J gave up 4 bases, with 9 bases separating them. The CDR3 loop is CASSYRTPYEQYF. The CDR3 region has the DNA TGTGCCAGCAGTTACCGTACCCCGTACGAGCAGTACTTC.

This clonotype was recorded a few times. The J gene is TRBJ2-3, the V gene TRBV4-1, with TRBD2 identical over 8 bases. The CDR3 runs 16 residues. From germline, CDR1 is MGHRA and CDR2 YSYEKL. V lost 0 bases, J lost 6 bases, and 8 bases stayed unmatched. CDR3 nucleotide sequence: TGCGCCAGCAGCCAAGAAAACGGGCGGGGGGTCGATACGCAGTATTTT. This sequence encodes CASSQENGRGVDTQYF.

As DNA, the CDR3 is TGTGCCAGCAGTTACTGGAGGGGGGAAAAACTGTTTTTT. Protein sequence: CASSYWRGEKLFF. The rearrangement links TRBV6-2 or TRBV6-3 to TRBJ1-4; D may be TRBD1 (6 bases). The V gene lost 1 base and the J gene lost 8 bases, with 8 bases spanning the gap. Germline V gene data show CDR1 as MNHEY and CDR2 as SVGEGT. The CDR3 contains 13 residues.

This clonotype has a handful of counts. The rearrangement joins TRBV5-1 to TRBJ2-7; D is unresolved. This CDR3 region has 13 residues. From germline, CDR1 is SGHRS and CDR2 YFSETQ. The V gene lost 4 bases and the J gene lost 5 bases, with 13 bases spanning the gap. The CDR3 sequence: CASSPRPVHEQYF. CDR3 coding DNA: TGCGCCAGCAGCCCGAGGCCCGTCCACGAGCAGTACTTC.

This clonotype has at least ten counts. CDR3 sequence reads: CASSQEETQYF. The CDR3 nucleotides are TGCGCCAGCAGCCAAGAAGAGACCCAGTACTTC. This rearrangement joins TRBV4-1 to TRBJ2-5; D is ambiguous. V lost 0 bases, J lost 4 bases, and 0 bases lay in between. Germline CDR1 MGHRA, CDR2 YSYEKL. The CDR3 has 11 residues.

The chain is built from TRBV11-2 and TRBJ2-5; D gene uncertain. Trimming stripped 3 bases from V and 7 bases from J, with 9 bases between. CDR3 size: 12 residues. Germline loops: CDR1 SGHAT, CDR2 FQNNGV. CDR3 DNA sequence: TGTGCCAGCAGCTTTGGCCTGAGGACCCAGTACTTC. This translates into CASSFGLRTQYF.

This clonotype has more than one count but fewer than ten. The chain has TRBV12-3 or TRBV12-4 and TRBJ1-1; no reliable D call. The V end lost 8 bases, the J end lost 1 base, and 8 bases lay between the germline ends. The CDR3 totals 12 residues. CDR3 region: CASGRGNTEAFF. For the CDR3, the DNA is TGTGCCAGCGGTCGAGGGAACACTGAAGCTTTCTTT.

This clonotype was counted many times. The CDR3 sequence is CASSSPPGEETQYF. CDR3 coding DNA: TGTGCCAGCAGTTCCCCTCCGGGAGAAGAGACCCAGTACTTC. The V and J genes are TRBV6-5 and TRBJ2-5, with D maybe TRBD2 (6 bases). V lost 4 bases, J lost 3 bases, and 12 bases lay in between. The length of the CDR3 is 14 residues. Germline V gene data show CDR1 as MNHEY and CDR2 as SVGAGI.

This chain connects TRBV2 to TRBJ1-4; TRBD1 agrees at 7 bases. Germline CDR1 reads SNHLY; CDR2 reads FYNNEI. The CDR3 length is 12 residues. With 9 bases clipped from V and 4 bases from J, the junction kept 2 bases outside the gene matches. The CDR3 spells CARGQRNEKLFF. The CDR3 bases are TGTGCCAGGGGACAGCGTAATGAAAAACTGTTTTTT.

The sample holds a few counts of this clonotype. The chain uses TRBV5-6 and TRBJ2-7; TRBD1 matches at 8 bases. The CDR3 consists of 19 residues. Trimming removed 6 bases from V and 1 base from J; junction bases left unmatched: 21. Per germline, CDR1 SGHDT and CDR2 YYEEEE. For the CDR3, the DNA is TGTGCCAGCACAATGGATTCTAGGACAGGGCAGCATCCATCCTACGAGCAGTACTTC. Translating gives CASTMDSRTGQHPSYEQYF.

The rearrangement uses TRBV29-1 and TRBJ2-7; D gene ambiguous. V was trimmed by 6 bases and J by 3 bases, leaving 12 bases between them. Germline CDR1 reads SQVTM; CDR2 reads ANQGSEA. The CDR3 runs to 12 residues. The DNA of the CDR3 is TGCAGCGTGGTAACCGAGATCTACGAGCAGTACGTC. As protein: CSVVTEIYEQYV.

This clonotype has more than one count but fewer than ten. The rearrangement links TRBV4-1 to TRBJ2-1; possibly TRBD2 for D (5 bases). Trimming shortened V by 3 bases and J by 13 bases, and 13 bases separated the two germline ends. The CDR3 loop spans 12 amino acids. Germline-derived CDR1 and CDR2 are MGHRA and YSYEKL. The CDR3 is CASSHLGLLQFF. The CDR3, as DNA: TGCGCCAGCAGCCACTTAGGACTTTTACAGTTCTTC.

This chain uses TRBV7-6 with TRBJ2-1; 10 bases are a match to TRBD2. J was trimmed by 16 bases and V by 5 bases; bases with no gene match: 8. This CDR3 comprises 12 residues. Germline values: CDR1 SGHVS, CDR2 FNYEAQ. The DNA of the CDR3 is TGTGCCAGCAGCACCTCTAGCGGGAGCTATTTCTTC. Amino acid sequence: CASSTSSGSYFF.

This clonotype was seen only a few times. The chain couples TRBV28 to TRBJ2-1; D is possibly TRBD2 (6 bases). CDR3 size: 13 residues. V was trimmed by 6 bases and J by 5 bases, leaving 11 bases between them. Germline V gene sequence: CDR1 MDHEN, CDR2 SYDVKM. CDR3 protein: CASSPGGNNEQFF. The DNA for the CDR3 is TGTGCCAGCAGCCCCGGGGGTAACAATGAGCAGTTCTTC.

The chain carries TRBV27 and TRBJ1-5; D is possibly TRBD1 (6 bases). This CDR3 has 16 amino acids. Germline V gives CDR1 MNHEY, CDR2 SMNVEV (reference sequence). Trimming shortened V by 1 base and J by 2 bases, and 12 bases separated the two germline ends. In nucleotides, the CDR3 is TGTGCCAGCAGTTTATGGGGGGCTCTTGGCAATCAGCCCCAGCATTTT. It yields the protein CASSLWGALGNQPQHF.

The chain joins TRBV5-1 to TRBJ1-5; unclear D gene. The CDR3 covers 13 residues. Germline assignment: CDR1 SGHRS and CDR2 YFSETQ. The V gene lost 0 bases and the J gene lost 5 bases, with 6 bases spanning the gap. The CDR3, as DNA: TGCGCCAGCAGCTTGGATTATTATCAGCCCCAGCATTTT. Protein: CASSLDYYQPQHF.

The chain combines TRBV28 with TRBJ2-7, with D perhaps assigned TRBD1 or TRBD2 (7 bases each). Germline V gene lookup returns CDR1 MDHEN and CDR2 SYDVKM. V lost 9 bases and J lost 5, with 20 bases in between. The CDR3 contains 14 residues. Here the CDR3 reads CASMSWAGGDEQYV. Here the CDR3 DNA reads TGTGCCAGTATGTCCTGGGCAGGGGGGGACGAGCAGTACGTC.

In this sample, this clonotype turned up a few times. V and J are TRBV6-2 or TRBV6-3 and TRBJ1-5; tentatively, D is TRBD1 (5 bases). Germline CDR1 MNHEY, CDR2 SVGEGT. V was shortened by 2 bases and J by 9 bases, with 11 bases between the two germline ends. This CDR3 region has 13 residues. The CDR3 protein is CASSYQVGGPQHF. In DNA, the CDR3 is TGTGCCAGCAGTTACCAGGTCGGGGGGCCCCAGCATTTT.

This clonotype was counted ten times or more. Sequence at one end of the junction differs from germline and may be a read error. The rearrangement uses TRBV27 and TRBJ2-5; D is possibly TRBD1 (5 bases). Germline V gene lookup returns CDR1 MNHEY and CDR2 SMNVEV (reference sequence). The CDR3 sequence is 13 residues long. Here the CDR3 reads CASSPTIGVLRYF. The CDR3 bases are TGTGCCAGCAGCCCGACGATAGGGGTCCTTCGTTATTTC.

The table lists this clonotype with a few counts. The chain uses TRBV4-2 and TRBJ2-7, with a tentative D call TRBD2 (5 bases). CDR1 is LGHNA and CDR2 is YNFKEQ in the germline V gene. The germline V and J ends were trimmed by 2 bases and 3 bases, with 11 bases remaining between them. This CDR3 has 14 residues. The CDR3 DNA reads as TGTGCCAGCAGCCAAAGCCGGGGAAACTACGAGCAGTACTTC. This translates into CASSQSRGNYEQYF.

The chain has TRBV7-2 and TRBJ2-2, with D hard to call. CDR3 length: 16 amino acids. Germline lookup yields CDR1 SGHTA and CDR2 FQGNSA. The V gene lost 2 bases and the J gene lost 0 bases, with 10 bases spanning the gap. The CDR3 nucleotides are TGTGCCAGCAGCTTACAAGGAATAGCGAACACCGGGGAGCTGTTTTTT. It translates to CASSLQGIANTGELFF.